These T cell receptor beta chains were read from a single sample in a study of blood T cells in healthy people across ages. MiXCR was run by TCRdb on the 5' RACE reads, yielding one entry per CDR3 protein. This sample has about 400,000 distinct CDR3 sequences; more than 45% occur once, and the top ten carry 45% to 60%. The sequenced material came from blood. These receptors all stem from a man between 60 and 70 years old in good health. Each CDR3 is given with its conserved first and last residue. The D gene is left open where the match is weak. The size field is filled for only some rows; it gives once, few, many or a size class.

DNA: TGTGCCAGCCAGGGGGCCGAGACCCAGTACTTC
CDR3: CASQGAETQYF
D: TRBD1
size: .
J: TRBJ2-5
V: TRBV12-3/TRBV12-4

DNA: TGTGCCAGCAGGCCGGGAATTCGGGGAAACACCATATATTTT
CDR3: CASRPGIRGNTIYF
D: .
size: .
J: TRBJ1-3
V: TRBV6-5

DNA: TGCAGCGTTAAACAGGGTCAGACCCAGTACTTC
CDR3: CSVKQGQTQYF
D: .
size: few
J: TRBJ2-5
V: TRBV29-1

DNA: TGCAGTGCTAGAGAAGGGATCCGCGGTGAAGCTTTCTTT
CDR3: CSAREGIRGEAFF
D: .
size: .
J: TRBJ1-1
V: TRBV20-1

DNA: TGTGCCAGCAGCTCGGTTAGAGCCTCTAGCACAGATACGCAGTATTTT
CDR3: CASSSVRASSTDTQYF
D: .
size: few
J: TRBJ2-3
V: TRBV28

DNA: TGCAGTGGCCTCCGAGCCAGAGAGCAGTACTTC
CDR3: CSGLRAREQYF
D: .
size: .
J: TRBJ2-5
V: TRBV20-1

DNA: TGCGCCAGCAGCCGGCTGGGGGGGAGGCTGGCAGATACGCAGTATTTT
CDR3: CASSRLGGRLADTQYF
D: TRBD2
size: .
J: TRBJ2-3
V: TRBV5-1

DNA: TGTGCCAGCAGCTCCCCCTTTGGGCCCCAGCATTTT
CDR3: CASSSPFGPQHF
D: .
size: .
J: TRBJ1-5
V: TRBV7-9

DNA: TGTGCCACCAGTGAGAATACCGACAATGAGCAGTTCTTC
CDR3: CATSENTDNEQFF
D: .
size: .
J: TRBJ2-1
V: TRBV24-1

DNA: TGCAGCGTTGAAGAACCGAACTATGGCTACACCTTC
CDR3: CSVEEPNYGYTF
D: .
size: few
J: TRBJ1-2
V: TRBV29-1

DNA: TGTGCCAGCAGTGGGGACAACTACGAGCAGTACTTC
CDR3: CASSGDNYEQYF
D: .
size: .
J: TRBJ2-7
V: TRBV2

DNA: TGTGCCAGCAGATCCTTAGCGGGAGAGTACGAGCAGTACTTC
CDR3: CASRSLAGEYEQYF
D: TRBD2
size: many
J: TRBJ2-7
V: TRBV7-2

DNA: TGCGCCAACAGCGTACGGCCGGGACAGACTTACAATGAGCAGTTCTTC
CDR3: CANSVRPGQTYNEQFF
D: TRBD1
size: .
J: TRBJ2-1
V: TRBV5-1

DNA: TGTGCCAGCAGTTCCCCTAGACAGGATAGCTCTGGGGCCAACGTCCTGACTTTC
CDR3: CASSSPRQDSSGANVLTF
D: .
size: .
J: TRBJ2-6
V: TRBV12-3/TRBV12-4

DNA: TGCAGCGTTGGGGACAGAGCCTACGAGCAGTACTTC
CDR3: CSVGDRAYEQYF
D: TRBD1
size: .
J: TRBJ2-7
V: TRBV29-1

DNA: TGTGCCAGCAGCTTAGGGACTAGCGAGCAGTACTTC
CDR3: CASSLGTSEQYF
D: .
size: .
J: TRBJ2-7
V: TRBV13

DNA: TGTGCCAGCAGCCAATCTAGCGGTCCGTCCTACGAGCAGTACTTC
CDR3: CASSQSSGPSYEQYF
D: TRBD2
size: .
J: TRBJ2-7
V: TRBV7-9

DNA: TGCAGCGTCCAACAGGGGGCTAGCTACACCTTC
CDR3: CSVQQGASYTF
D: TRBD1
size: .
J: TRBJ1-2
V: TRBV29-1

DNA: TGTGCCAGCAGTTTGGGCGGGAGGTACTATGAGCAGTACTTC
CDR3: CASSLGGRYYEQYF
D: TRBD2
size: .
J: TRBJ2-4
V: TRBV28

DNA: TGTGCCAGCAGCCCCTTAGGTAAAACCTACGAGCAGTACTTC
CDR3: CASSPLGKTYEQYF
D: .
size: .
J: TRBJ2-7
V: TRBV7-2

DNA: TGCAGTGCTAGATCGTGGGGGGGCGACACAGATACGCAGTATTTT
CDR3: CSARSWGGDTDTQYF
D: .
size: .
J: TRBJ2-3
V: TRBV20-1

DNA: TGCGCCAGCAGCCAAGGACACCGGAACACTGAAGCTTTCTTT
CDR3: CASSQGHRNTEAFF
D: .
size: .
J: TRBJ1-1
V: TRBV4-3

DNA: TGTGCCAGCAGCTTGGGGACAGGGGTGGATAACTATGGCTACACCTTC
CDR3: CASSLGTGVDNYGYTF
D: TRBD1
size: .
J: TRBJ1-2
V: TRBV5-5

DNA: TGTGCCAGCAGATATCGGGAGGACAGGGGCCCGGTCTATGGCTACACCTTC
CDR3: CASRYREDRGPVYGYTF
D: .
size: once
J: TRBJ1-2
V: TRBV21-1

DNA: TGTGCCAGCAGTTCGGCCTTGGCGGGAGGGGACAATGAGCAGTTCTTC
CDR3: CASSSALAGGDNEQFF
D: TRBD2
size: .
J: TRBJ2-1
V: TRBV28

DNA: TGCAGTGCTAGAGATATGCCTAGCGGATCCCACAATGAGCAGTTCTTC
CDR3: CSARDMPSGSHNEQFF
D: TRBD2
size: .
J: TRBJ2-1
V: TRBV20-1

DNA: TGTGCCAGCAGTCCGCTCAACGAGCAGTACTTC
CDR3: CASSPLNEQYF
D: .
size: few
J: TRBJ2-7
V: TRBV6-6

DNA: TGCAGTGCTATAGGGGCGGGAGTCAATGAGCAGTTCTTC
CDR3: CSAIGAGVNEQFF
D: TRBD2
size: few
J: TRBJ2-1
V: TRBV20-1

DNA: TGTGCCAGCAGCTCCAAAGCGGGGGGAGGACCAGATACGCAGTATTTT
CDR3: CASSSKAGGGPDTQYF
D: TRBD2
size: .
J: TRBJ2-3
V: TRBV11-2

DNA: TGCGCCAGCAGCTTCGGGACGAGGGCCTTCGAGCAGTACTTC
CDR3: CASSFGTRAFEQYF
D: .
size: .
J: TRBJ2-7
V: TRBV5-1

DNA: TGTGCCAGCAGCCTCGCGGCGGAACGCTACGAGCAGTACTTC
CDR3: CASSLAAERYEQYF
D: .
size: few
J: TRBJ2-7
V: TRBV7-2

DNA: TGCGCCAGCAGCACCCCACCCAGGGGGCAGGACTATGGCTACACCTTC
CDR3: CASSTPPRGQDYGYTF
D: TRBD1
size: .
J: TRBJ1-2
V: TRBV4-1

DNA: TGCGCCAGCAGCCAAGAATGGGGGAGGGGATCCGACGAGCAGTACTTC
CDR3: CASSQEWGRGSDEQYF
D: TRBD2
size: .
J: TRBJ2-7
V: TRBV4-3

DNA: TGCAGTACTAGAGATCGTCCGGCGGGGGGCTCCTACAATGAGCAGTTCTTC
CDR3: CSTRDRPAGGSYNEQFF
D: TRBD2
size: .
J: TRBJ2-1
V: TRBV20-1

DNA: TGTGCCAGCAGCCGAAACTCGCCGGGACAGGGGGCTGGTGATACGCAGTATTTT
CDR3: CASSRNSPGQGAGDTQYF
D: TRBD1
size: few
J: TRBJ2-3
V: TRBV4-2

DNA: TGTGCCAGCAGCCTACACGGTTCCTATGGCTACACCTTC
CDR3: CASSLHGSYGYTF
D: .
size: few
J: TRBJ1-2
V: TRBV7-2

DNA: TGTGCCAGCAGCTCTAGCGGCTACGAGCAGTACTTC
CDR3: CASSSSGYEQYF
D: TRBD2
size: many
J: TRBJ2-7
V: TRBV7-2

DNA: TGCAGTGCTCCACAGGGGGCGGTTGGCAATCAGCCCCAGCATTTT
CDR3: CSAPQGAVGNQPQHF
D: TRBD1
size: .
J: TRBJ1-5
V: TRBV20-1

DNA: TGTGCCAGCTTACGTTCTGGGGGGATAAACTATGGCTACACCTTC
CDR3: CASLRSGGINYGYTF
D: .
size: .
J: TRBJ1-2
V: TRBV28

DNA: TGTGCCAGCAGCTTAGGACTAGTCTACAATGAGCAGTTCTTC
CDR3: CASSLGLVYNEQFF
D: .
size: .
J: TRBJ2-1
V: TRBV7-2

DNA: TGCAGTGCTAGGACAGACCAAGAGACCCAGTACTTC
CDR3: CSARTDQETQYF
D: .
size: few
J: TRBJ2-5
V: TRBV20-1

DNA: TGCAGTGTCTCTAGCGGGGCTCTGGGGCAGTACTTC
CDR3: CSVSSGALGQYF
D: TRBD2
size: .
J: TRBJ2-5
V: TRBV20-1

DNA: TGCAGCGCTCGATCGTCTAATGAGCAGTTCTTC
CDR3: CSARSSNEQFF
D: .
size: few
J: TRBJ2-1
V: TRBV29-1

DNA: TGTGCCAGCTCACCACCGTTTGGGAATGAGCAGTTCTTC
CDR3: CASSPPFGNEQFF
D: .
size: once
J: TRBJ2-1
V: TRBV18

DNA: TGTGCCAGCAGCCAGGGGGGACGGGGGAATCAGCCCCAGCATTTT
CDR3: CASSQGGRGNQPQHF
D: TRBD1
size: many
J: TRBJ1-5
V: TRBV7-9

DNA: TGTGCCAGCAGCCCCAATTGGGGGCAAGAGGAGCAGTACTTC
CDR3: CASSPNWGQEEQYF
D: .
size: few
J: TRBJ2-5
V: TRBV9

DNA: TGTGCCAGCAGTTTAAAGGGGGGGTGGGACAATGAGCAGTTCTTC
CDR3: CASSLKGGWDNEQFF
D: .
size: few
J: TRBJ2-1
V: TRBV27

DNA: TGTGCCACCAGTGATCCCTCGGCGGGGAGCACAGATACGCAGTATTTT
CDR3: CATSDPSAGSTDTQYF
D: .
size: few
J: TRBJ2-3
V: TRBV24-1

DNA: TGTGCCAGCAGCAGGCGGGGGGCCGGGCTCAATGAGCAGTTCTTC
CDR3: CASSRRGAGLNEQFF
D: TRBD2
size: .
J: TRBJ2-1
V: TRBV7-9

DNA: TGTGCCAGCTCCCTCGGGGGATCCCCCTACAATGAGCAGTTCTTC
CDR3: CASSLGGSPYNEQFF
D: .
size: many
J: TRBJ2-1
V: TRBV28

DNA: TGCGCCAGCAGTACTAGCGCAGGGACCCAGTTCTTC
CDR3: CASSTSAGTQFF
D: TRBD2
size: .
J: TRBJ2-1
V: TRBV10-2

DNA: TGCAGCGTTGGAGGCAGAACTAGACCTTACAATGAGCAGTTCTTC
CDR3: CSVGGRTRPYNEQFF
D: .
size: .
J: TRBJ2-1
V: TRBV29-1

DNA: TGTGCCAGCAGTTCAGCCCAAGGCGGGAATGAGCAGTACTTC
CDR3: CASSSAQGGNEQYF
D: .
size: .
J: TRBJ2-7
V: TRBV7-9

DNA: TGCAGTGCCGAAACACTGGTAGCGGGGGTCTACAATGAGCAGTTCTTC
CDR3: CSAETLVAGVYNEQFF
D: TRBD2
size: .
J: TRBJ2-1
V: TRBV20-1

DNA: TGTGCCAGCAGCCCGACTAGCGGGATCACAGATACGCAGTATTTT
CDR3: CASSPTSGITDTQYF
D: TRBD2
size: .
J: TRBJ2-3
V: TRBV7-3

DNA: TGTGCCAGCAGTCAATCCAGTGTCGGGAGAGGCGCTTTCTTT
CDR3: CASSQSSVGRGAFF
D: .
size: once
J: TRBJ1-1
V: TRBV6-2/TRBV6-3

DNA: TGCAGTGCTAGTAGCAGCTCTGGGGCCAACGTCCTGACTTTC
CDR3: CSASSSSGANVLTF
D: .
size: .
J: TRBJ2-6
V: TRBV20-1